The sequence of this T cell receptor (beta chain) was determined in a study of cytomegalovirus exposure and HLA in healthy donors (dated by TCRdb to about 2017). Regarding the study in general: In an earlier analysis of roughly 500 of the donors, 276 Gb of sequence data and 117 million unique TCR beta sequences from 180 million or so T cells were reported. About five DR-DQ haplotypes were treated as single units for association and clustering because of strong linkage in the cohort. The T cell repertoires of around 730 subjects were profiled by immunosequencing and related to cytomegalovirus serostatus. High-throughput TCR immunosequencing, statistical association of individual TCRs with disease status, and machine learning were combined to predict cytomegalovirus infection status. An earlier analysis of 587 of the donors used high-throughput TCR beta sequencing to judge whether each TCR beta V gene segment behaved as functional or pseudogenic. Along with the 666-subject first cohort, a separate validation cohort of 120 different subjects was used. A later genetic analysis took genome-wide SNP genotypes for about three fifths of the 666 donors and used that subset as a discovery cohort. All discovery cohort repertoires had been generated using a single sequencing platform. On average, around 200,000 unique TCR beta nucleotide sequences were sequenced per donor among about 400 genotyped donors of the cohort, with roughly 18% of those sequences being non-productive. The study aimed to test whether cataloging public T cell receptors could reveal signatures of past pathogen exposure. Donor age, sex, ethnicity and CMV serostatus were compiled alongside the repertoire data. Roughly 300 gigabases of sequencing data and around 80 million unique TCR sequences made up an early release that covered about 640 HLA-typed donors. To study patterns of TCR occurrence, a later analysis re-analyzed previously published TCR beta repertoires from 550 to 800 donors and added high-resolution HLA genotyping. The genetic ancestry cluster associated with self-reported Caucasian donors included around 76% of the 350 to 500 genotyped donors. The number of typed donors differed by locus: 629-630 for A, B, C, DRB1 and DQB1; about 520 for DQA1; around 580 for DPA1; and roughly 490 for DPB1. Both class I and class II loci were covered by HLA typing, at four-digit resolution. Rather than drawing on any new phenotypic data, the later analysis identified candidate immune exposures from TCR beta sequences and the way those sequences occurred across donors.

The germline V gene (reference sequence) yields GTSNPN for CDR1 and SVGIG for CDR2. CDR3 length: 14 amino acids, cysteine to phenylalanine. Only the CDR3 region is kept as DNA, spanning 42 bases read in frame from base 1. V is clipped by 3 bases and J by 2 bases, and the sequence between their germline boundaries is 13 bases long. This clone was seen more than once but under ten times. The antigen it recognizes is unknown. Within one base of it there is no much larger clone, and no base qualities were kept. General findings and caveats noted by the study authors: The sequencing pipeline was judged likely to have produced a cluster of highly shared sequence variants as a technical artifact. The presence/absence analyses assumed that sequencing depth was roughly uniform across donors, and that assumption may not be true. The earlier analysis of approximately 590 of the donors excluded 15 to 20 rarely observed V segments, including chromosome 9 orphons, because counts were too low. HLA typing was unavailable for some donors at each locus, so association tests used only the typed subset. In both the original and validation cohorts, the classifier was reported to diagnose cytomegalovirus status with high specificity and sensitivity. A later genetic analysis associated a missense DCLRE1C variant with V-gene and J-gene trimming of TCR beta chains, and an independent cohort replicated the association. In a later analysis, TCR association rates were found to vary across HLA loci, with the most associated TCRs seen for DRB1 alleles and the fewest for HLA-C alleles. In a later analysis, about 16,000 TCR beta sequences were associated with specific HLA alleles at a false discovery rate of 0.05. Most TCR sequences were seen in very few donors, while some public TCRs were found in many individuals. This cohort had only TCR beta chains sequenced, and the lack of alpha or paired-chain data limited which features could be detected. Three of the identified cytomegalovirus-associated TCR beta chains were confirmed in vitro to be specific for cytomegalovirus antigens. Assigning TCR associations to individual alleles was difficult when HLA alleles, especially DR and DQ, strongly co-occurred. In a later analysis, several top co-occurrence clusters were reported to appear linked to parvovirus B19, influenza, CMV and Epstein-Barr virus. It was suggested by the authors that the approach could potentially be generalized to other disease states and immunological phenotypes. Linkage disequilibrium might explain the correlated functional status among segregating V segments, but an unknown experimental factor could not be excluded. The 87-base-pair reads could not distinguish some IMGT-functional V segments, including TRBV6-2 and TRBV6-3, so those segments were excluded. A further reported finding was that TCR beta sequences accurately predicted the HLA-A and HLA-B alleles for most subjects in the first cohort. A later genetic analysis reported fewer N-insertions in productive TCRs among donors in an Asian-associated ancestry cluster than the 666-donor mean. According to a later analysis, most CMV-associated TCR beta chains appeared to be HLA-restricted, and the HLA associations seemed to be driven largely by CMV exposure. A total of some 180 TCR beta chains were listed by the study as associated with cytomegalovirus. In a later analysis, HLA-associated TCR beta chains were found to be more clonally expanded and to have lower generation probabilities than equally common non-associated chains. Immune exposure information for the cohort was limited to CMV serostatus. In an earlier analysis of 587 of the donors, most TCR beta V segments appeared in productive rearrangements about 87% or about 30% of the time, broadly matching IMGT annotations.

The library was made by the immunoSEQ multiplex PCR assay. The multiplex PCR relied on a mix of 60 forward primers for TCR Vbeta segments and 13 reverse primers for TCR Jbeta segments. The CDR3 region of rearranged TCR beta genes was amplified from genomic DNA by a multiplex PCR assay. The Illumina HiSeq System was used to sequence the amplified TCR beta libraries as 87-base-pair reads. Per the authors' processing: A later analysis tallied tens of millions of unique TCR beta chains across the 666 repertoires, and some 10 million of those chains were shared by two or more donors. Raw reads were error-corrected and collapsed into unique sequences by a nearest-neighbor algorithm in which closely related sequences were merged to remove PCR and sequencing errors. CDR3 sequences were aligned to IMGT reference sequences to assign V, D and J gene segments. Each retained sequence needed at least a six-nucleotide match to both a V gene segment and a J gene segment. A rearrangement counted as productive if the CDR3 had no stop codons and remained in frame with V and J, and every other rearrangement counted as non-productive. CDR3 was defined according to IMGT convention as the region running from the second conserved V-encoded cysteine to the conserved J-encoded phenylalanine. Sequences without an unambiguous match to a single V gene segment were excluded from the earlier analysis of several hundred of the donors. In an earlier analysis of 500 to 750 of the donors, V segments were called functional above 56.7% productive rearrangements and were called segregating when the between-donor standard deviation exceeded 5%. A statistical classification framework was developed to diagnose cytomegalovirus status using the catalog of TCR beta chain sequences. In a later analysis, TCR nucleotide sequences were compared against IMGT/GENE-DB human TR gene sequences so that V and J genes could be assigned. Using the TCRdist pipeline, a later analysis assigned CDR3 sequences along with most-parsimonious VDJ recombination scenarios. In a later analysis, every TCR beta chain was defined by the combination of its CDR3 amino acid sequence and its V-gene family, and reads without a unique V-gene family were dropped. To address suspected cross-contamination and a sequencing artifact, a later analysis removed 550 to 750 highly shared, low-generation-probability nucleotide sequences. For each public chain, a later analysis derived a clonal expansion index from normalized ranks of inferred template counts within each repertoire. A later analysis computed generation probabilities with a VDJ recombination model fitted to out-of-frame rearrangements, and checked the results against IGoR. In a later analysis, hypergeometric tests were used to score TCR-TCR, TCR-HLA and TCR-CMV co-occurrence, with a repertoire-size bias correction applied to TCR pairs. To estimate false discovery rates, a later analysis permuted the HLA or CMV assignments 20 times. In a later analysis, co-occurring TCRs were grouped using DBSCAN, with TCRdist sequence similarity added in when clustering inside HLA-allele-positive subsets. For co-occurrence clustering, repertoires with fewer than 30,000 or more than 120,000 public chains were excluded, along with several repertoires with anomalous nucleotide sharing. Entries here come from immuneACCESS through TCRdb and include only in-frame sequences with V and J called. Some clones fail to appear in such tables; in the studies checked, an unresolved V gene covers under half of the shortfall, and the cause of the remainder is unknown. V, J and clone size derive from that table, while D and trimming were established from the DNA sequence. The sample yields under 140,000 clones; roughly 84% were counted once. The ten largest clones capture roughly 6% of the sample.

The cohort comprised hundreds of healthy bone marrow donors. At the time of sampling, every cohort member was nominally healthy, though immune exposures that went unrecorded were likely present. The donor was CMV seropositive and belonged to the group of about 290 seropositive cohort members. Every donor gave a peripheral blood sample, and the peripheral blood mononuclear cells from that sample were used for TCR beta sequencing. The Qiagen DNeasy Blood Extraction Kit was used to extract genomic DNA from the blood cell samples. Rearrangement joined TRBV30 to TRBJ1-2; the D gene assignment is ambiguous. The sample was PBMCs. This sequence originates from a man aged 25 to 40 in good health and CMV-seropositive. The sequenced DNA is TGTGCCTGGAGGCGGGCGGGGAACAACTATGGCTACACCTTC. The encoded protein is CAWRRAGNNYGYTF.